The entry that follows covers one T cell receptor beta chain sequence. In the original processing: Nucleated cell number was recorded as an estimate derived from reference gene primer amplification. Sequenced by immunoSEQ multiplex PCR; TCRdb stores in-frame clones only, minus some. The V and J calls and clone size come from that table; D and trimming were worked out from the DNA. The sample shows some 38,000 clones, roughly 80% of them seen only once. The CDR3 is 18 amino acids. Germline-derived CDR1 and CDR2 are MDHEN and SYDVKM. Trimming at V came to 8 bases and at J to 5 bases, leaving 15 bases not matched to a gene. These data are taken from a study of blood T cell repertoires in COVID-19. As for the study in general: COVID-19 samples from acute and convalescent phases originated in the United States, Italy and Spain. T cells, B-cell-depleted T cells, or PBMCs provided the cDNA or gDNA that served as material.

This chain joins TRBV28 and TRBJ2-7; 16 bases are a match to TRBD2. The receptor was derived from a man between 60 and 70 years old in a cohort sampled during active COVID-19. Input material: peripheral blood. The CDR3 DNA is TGTGCCAGCGGCTTCCCGGGACTAGCGGGAGGGCACGGGAACGAGCAGTACTTC. Its protein product is CASGFPGLAGGHGNEQYF. Drawing the rest from reference TRBV28 and TRBJ2-7, the complete variable domain is DVKVTQSSRYLVKRTGEKVFLECVQDMDHENMFWYRQDPGLGLRLIYFSYDVKMKEKGDIPEGYSVSREKKERFSLILESASTNQTSMYLCASGFPGLAGGHGNEQYFGPGTRLTVT.